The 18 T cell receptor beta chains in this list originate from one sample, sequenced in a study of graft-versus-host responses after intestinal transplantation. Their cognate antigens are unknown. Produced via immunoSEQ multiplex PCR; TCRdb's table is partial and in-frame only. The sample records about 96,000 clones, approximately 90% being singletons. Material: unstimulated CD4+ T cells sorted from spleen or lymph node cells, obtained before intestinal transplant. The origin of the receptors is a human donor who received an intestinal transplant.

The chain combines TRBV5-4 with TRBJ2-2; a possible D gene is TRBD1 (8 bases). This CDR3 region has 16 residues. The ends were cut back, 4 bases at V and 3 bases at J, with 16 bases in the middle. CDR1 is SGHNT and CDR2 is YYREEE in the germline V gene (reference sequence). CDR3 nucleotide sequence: TGTGCCAGCAGCCCGCCACAGGGGGGGGACACCGGGGAGCTGTTTTTT. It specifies CASSPPQGGDTGELFF.

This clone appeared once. The CDR3 sequence is CASSQAGASGRNTGELFF. The CDR3 nucleotides are TGCGCCAGCAGCCAAGCCGGGGCTAGCGGAAGGAACACCGGGGAGCTGTTTTTT. V usage is TRBV4-1 and J usage is TRBJ2-2; 7 bases fit TRBD2. Trimming took 1 base from V and 1 from J; bases not matched to a gene: 9. The CDR3 contains 18 residues. Per the germline V gene, CDR1 is MGHRA and CDR2 is YSYEKL.

The CDR3 loop is CASSYGTGTDYEQYF. The CDR3 nucleotides are TGTGCCAGCAGCTATGGCACCGGGACAGACTACGAGCAGTACTTC. This rearrangement joins TRBV5-4 to TRBJ2-7; TRBD1 agrees at 7 bases. Trimming cost V 3 bases and J 3 bases; bases outside gene matches: 9. There are 15 residues in the CDR3. The germline gives CDR1 SGHNT, CDR2 YYREEE (reference sequence).

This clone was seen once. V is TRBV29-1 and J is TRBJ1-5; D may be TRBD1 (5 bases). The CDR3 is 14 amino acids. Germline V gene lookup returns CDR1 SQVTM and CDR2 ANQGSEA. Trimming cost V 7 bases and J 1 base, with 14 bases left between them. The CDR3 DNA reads TGCAGCGCCCGAATCGACAGCAGCAATCAGCCCCAGCATTTT. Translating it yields CSARIDSSNQPQHF.

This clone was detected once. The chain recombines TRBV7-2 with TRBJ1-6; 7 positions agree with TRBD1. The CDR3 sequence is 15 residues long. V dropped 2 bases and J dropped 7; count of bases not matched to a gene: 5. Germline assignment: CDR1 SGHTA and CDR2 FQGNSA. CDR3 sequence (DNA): TGTGCCAGCAGCTTACTAAGACAGGGCAATTCACCCCTCCACTTT. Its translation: CASSLLRQGNSPLHF.

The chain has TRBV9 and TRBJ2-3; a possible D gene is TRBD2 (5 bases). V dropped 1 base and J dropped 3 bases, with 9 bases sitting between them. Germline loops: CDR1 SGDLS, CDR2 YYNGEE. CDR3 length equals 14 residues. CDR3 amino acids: CASSVLGDTDTQYF. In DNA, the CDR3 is TGTGCCAGCAGCGTACTGGGAGATACAGATACGCAGTATTTT.

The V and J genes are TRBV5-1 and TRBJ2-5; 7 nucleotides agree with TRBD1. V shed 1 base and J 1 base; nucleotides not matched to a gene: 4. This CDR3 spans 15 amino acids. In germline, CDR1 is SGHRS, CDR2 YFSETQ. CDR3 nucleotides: TGCGCCAGCAGCTTGATGGACAGGAGCCAAGAGACCCAGTACTTC. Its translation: CASSLMDRSQETQYF.

The CDR3 here is CASSLNGAGDTQYF. The CDR3 DNA reads as TGTGCCAGCAGCCTCAATGGGGCGGGGGATACGCAGTATTTT. The rearrangement links TRBV7-3 to TRBJ2-3, with a weak D call TRBD2 (6 bases). V was clipped by 5 bases and J by 6 bases, with 15 bases between them. Germline lookup yields CDR1 SGHTA and CDR2 FQGTGA. The CDR3 is 14 residues long.

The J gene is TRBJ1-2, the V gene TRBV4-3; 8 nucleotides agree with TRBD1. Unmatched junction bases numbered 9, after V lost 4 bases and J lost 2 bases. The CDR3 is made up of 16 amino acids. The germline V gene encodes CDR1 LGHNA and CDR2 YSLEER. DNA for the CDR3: TGCGCCAGCAGCCTTTTCGATGGGACAGGCAACTATGGCTACACCTTC. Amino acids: CASSLFDGTGNYGYTF.

The CDR3 DNA reads TGTGCCAGCAGCTTATCGGGGTACGAAAAACTGTTTTTT. Translating gives CASSLSGYEKLFF. The V gene is TRBV11-3, the J gene TRBJ1-4; D unresolved. This CDR3 spans 13 amino acids. From germline, CDR1 is SGHNT and CDR2 YENEEA. Trimming pared 2 bases from V and 8 bases from J, leaving 9 bases between.

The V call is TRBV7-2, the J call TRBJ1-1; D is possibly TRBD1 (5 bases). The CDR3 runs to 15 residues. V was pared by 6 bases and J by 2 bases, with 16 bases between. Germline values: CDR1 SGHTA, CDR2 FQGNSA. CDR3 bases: TGTGCCAGCAGGCGGGACTCTGCCCAAAACACTGAAGCTTTCTTT. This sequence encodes CASRRDSAQNTEAFF. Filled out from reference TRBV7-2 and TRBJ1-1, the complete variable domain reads GAGVSQSPSNKVTEKGKDVELRCDPISGHTALYWYRQSLGQGLEFLIYFQGNSAPDKSGLPSDRFSAERTGGSVSTLTIQRTQQEDSAVYLCASRRDSAQNTEAFFGQGTRLTVV.

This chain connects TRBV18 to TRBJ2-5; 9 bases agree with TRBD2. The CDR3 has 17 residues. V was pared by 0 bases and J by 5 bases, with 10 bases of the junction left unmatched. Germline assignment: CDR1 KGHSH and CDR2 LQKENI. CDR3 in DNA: TGTGCCAGCTCACCACCGTCAGCGGGAGGACCCCGTGAGACCCAGTACTTC. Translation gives CASSPPSAGGPRETQYF.

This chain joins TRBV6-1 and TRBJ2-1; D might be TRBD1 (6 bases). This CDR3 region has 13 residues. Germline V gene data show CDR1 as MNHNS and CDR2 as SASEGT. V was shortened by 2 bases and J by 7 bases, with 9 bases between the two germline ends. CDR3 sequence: CASSETGYNEQFF. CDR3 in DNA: TGTGCCAGCAGTGAAACAGGGTATAATGAGCAGTTCTTC.

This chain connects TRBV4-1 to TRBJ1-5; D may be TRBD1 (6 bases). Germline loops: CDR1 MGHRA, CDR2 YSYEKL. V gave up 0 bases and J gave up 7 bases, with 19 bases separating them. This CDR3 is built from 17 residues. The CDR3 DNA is TGCGCCAGCAGCCAAGATTTGGGGGCTATAGGCGGGCAGCCCCAGCATTTT. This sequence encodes CASSQDLGAIGGQPQHF.

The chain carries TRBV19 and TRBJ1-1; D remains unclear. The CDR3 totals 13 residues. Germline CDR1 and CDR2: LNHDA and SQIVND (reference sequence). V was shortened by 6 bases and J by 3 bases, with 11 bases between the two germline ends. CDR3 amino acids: CASRPYGDTEAFF. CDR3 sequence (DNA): TGTGCCAGTAGACCTTACGGGGACACTGAAGCTTTCTTT.

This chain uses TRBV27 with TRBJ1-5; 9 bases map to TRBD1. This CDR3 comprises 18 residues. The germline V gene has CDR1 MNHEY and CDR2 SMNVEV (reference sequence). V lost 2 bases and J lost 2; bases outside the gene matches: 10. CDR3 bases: TGTGCCAGCAGTTTAGGAGCGACAGGGGGTTCGGGCAATCAGCCCCAGCATTTT. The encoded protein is CASSLGATGGSGNQPQHF.

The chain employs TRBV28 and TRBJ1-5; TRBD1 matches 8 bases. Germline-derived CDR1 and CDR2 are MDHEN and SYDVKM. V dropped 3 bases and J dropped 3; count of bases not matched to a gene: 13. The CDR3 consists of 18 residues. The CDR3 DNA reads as TGTGCCAGCAGTTTGTCCCCCGGCAGGGGGCCCTACAATCAGCCCCAGCATTTT. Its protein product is CASSLSPGRGPYNQPQHF.

As DNA, the CDR3 is TGTGCCAGCAGCTCTAGCGGGCGTGACAACTATGAGCAGTTCTTC. Its translation is CASSSSGRDNYEQFF. The rearrangement uses TRBV11-3 and TRBJ2-1, with TRBD2 identical over 8 bases. Germline-derived CDR1 and CDR2 are SGHNT and YENEEA. V shed 4 bases, J shed 8 bases, and the junction held 10 bases outside the gene matches. This CDR3 spans 15 amino acids.